The subject of this entry is one T cell receptor beta chain. The antigen it binds to is not known. No much larger clone exists at a distance of one base, and base qualities are not known. The germline V gene specifies SGHRS as CDR1 and YFSETQ as CDR2. Measured from the cysteine to the phenylalanine, the CDR3 is 14 residues long. The sequence is cut down to CDR3 DNA, 42 bases in frame from base 1. V was cut back by 7 bases and J by 0 bases, leaving a gap of 13 bases between them. To estimate absolute template abundance from read counts, synthetic TCR analog templates were spiked into each PCR. The immunoSEQ assay was used to amplify TCRbeta CDR3 regions from genomic DNA with bias-controlled V and J gene primers. Sequencing of rearranged TCRbeta segments was performed at approximately 20X coverage. The authors' analysis ran thus. Clustering was used to correct sequencing errors, and CDR3s were annotated against IMGT to assign V, D and J genes. Out-of-frame and stop-codon sequences were excluded, and only productive TCRbeta rearrangements were used in downstream analyses. Clonality was calculated as one minus the Shannon entropy normalized by the log of the number of unique productive sequences. Clones differing between time points or between blood and tumor were identified using Fisher's exact test with Benjamini-Hochberg correction, with an adjusted p below 0.01 applied as the threshold. TCRdb mirrors the immuneACCESS table, restricted to in-frame sequences. Some clones are absent from its copies; in checked studies, under half trace to an unresolved V gene, and the reason for the others is unknown. V and J calls and clone size are as listed in that table; D and trimming were resolved from the DNA. The sample table records around 51,000 clones; 86% of these occur just once. Roughly 16% of the sample is held by the ten biggest clonotypes.

This entry comes from a study of PD-L1 blockade in urothelial cancer (dated by TCRdb to about 2017). Looking at the study overall: All patients started therapy around 2014 and received atezolizumab 1,200 mg intravenously every 3 weeks. Blood samples were analyzed at two time points: 3 weeks after treatment start (second dose) and 6 weeks after treatment start. Durable clinical benefit meant progression-free survival longer than 6 months, and TCR features were also tested against progression-free and overall survival. Somatic, immune and clinical correlates of response to PD-L1 blockade with atezolizumab in urothelial cancer were the focus of an exploratory multi-omic analysis. Around 30 patients had pretreatment blood TCR-seq, roughly 25 had at least one posttreatment blood collection, and roughly 25 had tumor TCR-seq. Durable clinical benefit was achieved by nine patients but not by the remaining 20. Pretreatment tumor samples, along with matched peripheral blood collected serially before and after atezolizumab treatment, underwent TCR sequencing. Blood samples gave a median of approximately 150,000 T cells and tens of thousands of unique TCRs, with a median clonality of around 0.08. An ECOG performance status of 0 or 1 was recorded for the patients, and 0 to 3 prior chemotherapy regimens had been received by the patients. In the same patients who had TCR sequencing, pretreatment tumors also underwent whole exome sequencing and RNA sequencing. About nine tenths of the roughly 29 patients were males with bladder-origin urothelial cancer, and about two thirds of the roughly 30 reported a prior smoking history.

Study-wide findings and limitations: Greater expansion of tumor-associated TCR clones in peripheral blood 3 weeks after the start of treatment was observed in patients with durable benefit (n of about 20, p = 0.022). Small sample size (n of about 29) and many exploratory analyses mean the results are intended to be hypothesis-generating. Improved progression-free and overall survival was associated with having pretreatment peripheral blood TCR clonality below the median.

A total of about 31 patients with locally advanced or metastatic urothelial carcinoma, treated at Memorial Sloan Kettering on a trial protocol, made up the cohort. Peripheral blood mononuclear cells were collected from each patient pretreatment and during treatment, giving between 1 and 8 total time points per patient. The Qiagen DNeasy Blood extraction kit was used to purify genomic DNA from total PBMCs and tumor samples. PBMCs were collected pretreatment and during treatment, and were isolated and stored as previously described. The specimen comprised PBMCs, sampled around atezolizumab (anti-PD-L1) treatment. The clonotype comes from a man in his 60s with urothelial cancer. The receptor chain draws on TRBV5-1 and TRBJ1-1; a tentative D match to TRBD1 spans 5 bases. The CDR3: CASYLGGMNTEAFF. At the DNA level, the sequence is TGCGCCAGCTACCTGGGGGGAATGAACACTGAAGCTTTCTTT.